A single sample gave rise to the 21 T cell receptor beta chains below, sequenced in a study of human T cells and chemical hapten exposure. Time point denoted: patch test 1, 2 weeks after DPC sensitization. Noted treatment: therapeutic diphenylcyclopropenone sensitization with weekly scalp DPC. TCRdb itself ran the RACE reads through MiXCR, one entry per CDR3 protein. The sample contains approximately 73,000 distinct CDR3 sequences, approximately 10% of which appear only once. This specimen was whole blood, taken in connection with sensitization to the hapten diphenylcyclopropenone (DPC). These receptors were obtained from a woman aged 45 to 65 with alopecia areata. Some clones in this sample may be carry-over from other donors' samples.

The J gene is TRBJ2-1, the V gene TRBV7-2; D is uncertain. There are 14 residues in the CDR3. Germline V lookup: CDR1 SGHTA, CDR2 FQGNSA. V was cut by 8 bases and J by 8 bases, with 19 bases left in between. The CDR3 nucleotides read TGTGCCAGCGCCACGGCGGCGCTGCCGGATGAGCAGTTCTTC. Protein: CASATAALPDEQFF.

The chain has TRBV20-1 and TRBJ2-7; 7 bases agree with TRBD2. Germline assignment: CDR1 DFQATT and CDR2 SNEGSKA (reference sequence). Unmatched junction bases numbered 18, after V lost 2 bases and J lost 2 bases. The CDR3 is 18 residues long. CDR3 protein: CSARLTGSLREFPYEQYF. CDR3 nucleotides: TGCAGTGCTAGACTTACCGGGAGTTTGCGGGAGTTCCCCTACGAGCAGTACTTC.

The CDR3 DNA follows: TGTGCCAGCAGCTTAAGCGGGAGGGAGACCCAGTACTTC. It specifies CASSLSGRETQYF. The chain joins TRBV7-3 to TRBJ2-5, with 8 bases identical to TRBD2. Germline values: CDR1 SGHTA, CDR2 FQGTGA. CDR3 length: 13 residues. The V and J ends lost 1 base and 5 bases, in that order; junction bases with no gene match: 0. Full variable domain (outside the CDR3, taken from reference TRBV7-3 and TRBJ2-5): GAGVSQTPSNKVTEKGKYVELRCDPISGHTALYWYRQSLGQGPEFLIYFQGTGAADDSGLPNDRFFAVRPEGSVSTLKIQRTERGDSAVYLCASSLSGRETQYFGPGTRLLVL.

V is TRBV14 and J is TRBJ2-5; 7 nucleotides agree with TRBD2. From germline, CDR1 is SGHDN and CDR2 FVKESK. CDR3 length: 14 amino acids. V lost 1 base and J lost 4; bases outside the gene matches: 3. CDR3 sequence reads: CASSQVGGGETQYF. CDR3 DNA: TGTGCCAGCAGCCAAGTTGGCGGGGGAGAGACCCAGTACTTC. The variable domain in full, completed from reference TRBV14 and TRBJ2-5, reads EAGVTQFPSHSVIEKGQTVTLRCDPISGHDNLYWYRRVMGKEIKFLLHFVKESKQDESGMPNNRFLAERTGGTYSTLKVQPAELEDSGVYFCASSQVGGGETQYFGPGTRLLVL.

This clonotype has just a few counts. The gene calls are TRBV9 and TRBJ2-6; 8 bases agree with TRBD1. With 4 bases clipped from V and 0 bases from J, the junction kept 6 bases outside the gene matches. Germline V gene lookup returns CDR1 SGDLS and CDR2 YYNGEE. The CDR3 is 17 amino acids. The CDR3 DNA is TGTGCCAGCAGCCCTCGACAGGGGCGCTCTGGGGCCAACGTCCTGACTTTC. Protein: CASSPRQGRSGANVLTF.

The J gene is TRBJ2-2, the V gene TRBV4-3; tentatively, D is TRBD2 (6 bases). Deletions cut 1 base from V and 3 bases from J, with 12 bases between. This CDR3 region has 16 residues. In germline, CDR1 is LGHNA, CDR2 YSLEER. The DNA of the CDR3 is TGCGCCAGCAGCCAAGGTGGGGGGTCGTACACCGGGGAGCTGTTTTTT. Amino acid sequence: CASSQGGGSYTGELFF.

This clonotype was recorded at least ten times. The chain employs TRBV4-2 and TRBJ2-7; 11 nucleotides align to TRBD2. Germline-derived CDR1 and CDR2 are LGHNA and YNFKEQ. The V segment lost 2 bases and the J segment 4 bases; nucleotides outside the gene matches: 7. The CDR3 has 16 amino acids. CDR3 protein: CASSQPLAGDGYEQYF. DNA for the CDR3: TGTGCCAGCAGCCAACCACTAGCGGGAGACGGATACGAGCAGTACTTC.

The chain joins TRBV7-6 to TRBJ2-5; 8 bases fit TRBD1. The CDR3 length is 16 residues. After removal of 0 bases from V and 2 bases from J, the junction contained 5 bases not matched to a gene. Germline V lookup: CDR1 SGHVS, CDR2 FNYEAQ. The CDR3 protein is CASSLATGQVQETQYF. DNA for the CDR3: TGTGCCAGCAGCTTAGCGACGGGACAGGTACAAGAGACCCAGTACTTC.

The DNA of the CDR3 is TGTGCCAGCAGCTTACGCGGGGGCCCACAGGACAGGGGCAATCAGCCCCAGCATTTT. Its protein product is CASSLRGGPQDRGNQPQHF. The V call is TRBV7-8, the J call TRBJ1-5; TRBD1 matches 8 bases. CDR1 and CDR2 (germline): SGHVS, FQNEAQ. Germline trimming cut 2 bases from V and 2 bases from J; bases unmatched to any gene: 14. The CDR3 covers 19 residues.

This clonotype was seen only a few times. The V call is TRBV7-3, the J call TRBJ2-1; 8 bases align to TRBD2. Germline loops: CDR1 SGHTA, CDR2 FQGTGA. The CDR3 is 16 residues long. Trimming at V came to 3 bases and at J to 0 bases, leaving 4 bases not matched to a gene. Here the CDR3 DNA reads TGTGCCAGCAGCTTTACCGGGACTAGCTCCTACAATGAGCAGTTCTTC. It translates to CASSFTGTSSYNEQFF.

The chain employs TRBV7-6 and TRBJ2-2; D might be TRBD1 (5 bases). The CDR3 contains 15 residues. Trimming pared 1 base from V and 2 bases from J, leaving 8 bases between. Germline lookup yields CDR1 SGHVS and CDR2 FNYEAQ. The CDR3 DNA reads as TGTGCCAGCAGCTTAGAGGGGTACAACACCGGGGAGCTGTTTTTT. This codes for CASSLEGYNTGELFF.

The gene calls are TRBV6-6 and TRBJ2-3; 10 nucleotides align to TRBD2. The trim removed 5 bases at V and 4 bases at J, leaving 6 bases unmatched. The CDR3 runs to 15 residues. Per germline, CDR1 MNHNY and CDR2 SVGAGI (reference sequence). The CDR3 DNA reads as TGTGCCAGCAGTCCTCGACTAGCGGGCGCAGATACGCAGTATTTT. Its translation is CASSPRLAGADTQYF.

The table lists this clonotype with many counts. The chain links TRBV12-3 or TRBV12-4 to TRBJ1-1, with D possibly matching TRBD1 (5 bases). This CDR3 spans 15 amino acids. V was pared by 1 base and J by 2 bases, with 11 bases between. The CDR3 is CASSLDTGVNTEAFF. The CDR3 DNA reads TGTGCCAGCAGTTTAGATACGGGGGTAAACACTGAAGCTTTCTTT.

V usage is TRBV7-2 and J usage is TRBJ2-5; D possibly uses TRBD1 or TRBD2 (6 bases each). This CDR3 is built from 16 residues. Per the germline V gene, CDR1 is SGHTA and CDR2 is FQGNSA. V was pared by 7 bases and J by 9 bases, with 27 bases between. The CDR3 spells CASTPEPGAKLEAQYF. The DNA for the CDR3 is TGTGCCAGCACGCCCGAACCGGGGGCGAAGTTGGAGGCCCAGTACTTC.

This clonotype was recorded a few times. The genes are TRBV29-1 and TRBJ2-7; TRBD1 agrees at 11 bases. CDR3 size: 13 residues. Germline values: CDR1 SQVTM, CDR2 ANQGSEA. Trimming cost V 7 bases and J 2 bases; bases outside gene matches: 4. CDR3 loop: CSARTGGPYEQYF. CDR3 nucleotide sequence: TGCAGCGCTCGGACAGGGGGCCCCTACGAGCAGTACTTC.

This chain connects TRBV6-1 to TRBJ2-3, with TRBD2 matching over 9 bases. The germline gives CDR1 MNHNS, CDR2 SASEGT. J was trimmed by 7 bases and V by 2 bases; bases with no gene match: 10. The CDR3 sequence is 16 residues long. CDR3 sequence (DNA): TGTGCCAGCAGTGAAACAGGCCTAGCGGGAAGCAATACGCAGTATTTT. It specifies CASSETGLAGSNTQYF.

V gene TRBV18 combines with J gene TRBJ2-1; TRBD1 matches 7 bases. Germline CDR1 and CDR2: KGHSH and LQKENI. The CDR3 spans 17 residues. V trimming: 0 bases; J trimming: 3 bases; junction bases outside the gene matches: 8. CDR3 amino acids: CASSPPGTVRNYNEQFF. CDR3 DNA: TGTGCCAGCTCACCACCGGGGACAGTGAGGAACTACAATGAGCAGTTCTTC.

This clonotype was observed many times. This chain uses TRBV12-3 or TRBV12-4 with TRBJ2-2; D possibly uses TRBD1 or TRBD2 (5 bases each). The CDR3 consists of 15 residues. V lost 6 bases and J lost 1, with 12 bases in between. CDR3 nucleotide sequence: TGTGCCAGCAGATCCCTGGGGGAGAACACCGGGGAGCTGTTTTTT. It encodes CASRSLGENTGELFF.

At least ten counts were recorded for this clonotype. The gene calls are TRBV10-2 and TRBJ2-7; D is uncertain. V lost 1 base to trimming and J lost 7 bases, with 11 bases between them. Germline CDR1 is WSHSY and CDR2 is SAAADI. The CDR3 sequence is 13 residues long. CDR3 in amino acids: CASSEFNLGEQYF. Written as DNA, the CDR3 is TGCGCCAGCAGTGAGTTTAACCTTGGGGAGCAGTACTTC.

The table lists this clonotype with many counts. The gene calls are TRBV4-1 and TRBJ2-2, with a weak D call TRBD1 (6 bases). Germline V gives CDR1 MGHRA, CDR2 YSYEKL. This CDR3 is built from 13 residues. Trimming took off 10 bases at V and 3 bases at J, with 12 bases between the two ends. The CDR3 loop reads CATRQVDTGELFF. DNA for the CDR3: TGCGCCACTCGACAGGTCGACACCGGGGAGCTGTTTTTT.

The chain recombines TRBV7-3 with TRBJ2-1; no clear D gene. In germline, CDR1 is SGHTA, CDR2 FQGTGA. The CDR3 spans 15 residues. Trimming removed 1 base at V and 2 bases at J, with 9 bases between. The CDR3, as DNA: TGTGCCAGCAGCTTAAGCGTGGTCACCTACAATGAGCAGTTCTTC. This codes for CASSLSVVTYNEQFF.